This TCR beta chain is from a study of blood T cell repertoires in COVID-19. CDR3 length: 14 amino acids. Trimming removed 7 bases at V and 4 bases at J, with 16 bases between. CDR1 and CDR2 (germline): SGHRS, YFSETQ. The protocol was immunoSEQ multiplex PCR, while the TCRdb copy is restricted to in-frame clones and leaves out a portion. Seen here are around 360,000 clones, more than 85% observed once, and the top ten hold 2.5% to 3.5%. The source of this sequence is a woman aged 25 to 39 who had recovered from COVID-19. The chain uses TRBV5-1 and TRBJ2-3, with D maybe TRBD1 (6 bases). Material for sequencing was PBMCs or T cells enriched from blood (not recorded which). DNA of the CDR3: TGCGCCAGCTATCAGGGGCAGATCTCAGATACGCAGTATTTT. It codes for CASYQGQISDTQYF.